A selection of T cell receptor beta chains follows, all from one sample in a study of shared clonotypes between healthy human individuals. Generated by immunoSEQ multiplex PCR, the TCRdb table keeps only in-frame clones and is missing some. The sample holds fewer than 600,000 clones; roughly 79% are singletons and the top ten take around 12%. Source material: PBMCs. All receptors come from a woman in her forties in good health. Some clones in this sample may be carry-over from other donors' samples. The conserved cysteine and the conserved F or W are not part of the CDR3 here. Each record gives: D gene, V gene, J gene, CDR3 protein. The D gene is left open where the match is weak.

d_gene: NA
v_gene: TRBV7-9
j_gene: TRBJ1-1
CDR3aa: ASSPYRERGMNTEAF

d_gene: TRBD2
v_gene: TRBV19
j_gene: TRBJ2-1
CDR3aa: ASSIDVSGRYNEQF

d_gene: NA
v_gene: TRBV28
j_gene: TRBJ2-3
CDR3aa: ASRAGDFDTQY

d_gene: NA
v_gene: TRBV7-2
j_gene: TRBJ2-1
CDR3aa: ASSLEKSSYNEQF

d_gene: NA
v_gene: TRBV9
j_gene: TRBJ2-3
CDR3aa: ASSWSGRTDTQY

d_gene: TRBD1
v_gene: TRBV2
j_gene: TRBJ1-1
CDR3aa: ASRWGQTNPNTEAF

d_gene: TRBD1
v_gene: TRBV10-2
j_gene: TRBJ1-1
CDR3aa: ASSQQGLNTEAF

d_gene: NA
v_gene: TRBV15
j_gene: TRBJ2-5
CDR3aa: ATSRGGGTGETQY

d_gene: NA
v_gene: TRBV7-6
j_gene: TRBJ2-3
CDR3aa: ASSLDRGSDTQY

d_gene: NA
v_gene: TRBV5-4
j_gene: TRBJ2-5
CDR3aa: ASTQRGGGETQY

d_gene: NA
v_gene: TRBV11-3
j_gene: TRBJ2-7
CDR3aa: ASSLGTGSYEQY

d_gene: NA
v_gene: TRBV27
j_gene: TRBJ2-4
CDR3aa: ASSPFIEAKNIQY

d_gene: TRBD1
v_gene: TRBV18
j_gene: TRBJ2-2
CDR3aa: ASSLPGTGDTGELF

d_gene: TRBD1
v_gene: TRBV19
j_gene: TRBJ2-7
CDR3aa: ASSMGQGVHYEQY

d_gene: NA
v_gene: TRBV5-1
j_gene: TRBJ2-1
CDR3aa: ASSLGDPSYNEQF

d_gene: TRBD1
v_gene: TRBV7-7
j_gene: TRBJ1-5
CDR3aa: ASSSDRDRYQPQH

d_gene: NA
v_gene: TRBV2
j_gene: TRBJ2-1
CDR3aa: ASSERQGSYNEQF

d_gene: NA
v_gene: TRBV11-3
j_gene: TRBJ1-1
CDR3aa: ASSLALNTEAF

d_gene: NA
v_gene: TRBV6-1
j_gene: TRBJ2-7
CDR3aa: ASSESLDRFAYEQY

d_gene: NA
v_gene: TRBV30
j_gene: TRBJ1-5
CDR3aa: AWSPRDLNQPQH

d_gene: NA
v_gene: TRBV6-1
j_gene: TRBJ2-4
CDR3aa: ASSEARLAKNIQY

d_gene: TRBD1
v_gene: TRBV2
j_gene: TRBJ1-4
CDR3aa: ASSIEQGAKGKLF

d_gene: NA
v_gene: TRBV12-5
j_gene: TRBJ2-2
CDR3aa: ASGLGNTGELF

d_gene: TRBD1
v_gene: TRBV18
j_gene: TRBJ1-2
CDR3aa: ASSPPGQYYGYT

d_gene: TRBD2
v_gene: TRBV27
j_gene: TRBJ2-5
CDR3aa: ASSFSGLARQTQY

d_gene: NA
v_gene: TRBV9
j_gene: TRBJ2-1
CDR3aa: ASSADSYNEQF

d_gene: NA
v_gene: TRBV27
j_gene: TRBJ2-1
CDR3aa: ASSLQRTLYNEQF

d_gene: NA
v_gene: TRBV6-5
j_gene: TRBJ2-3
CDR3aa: ASSYSGTDMQY